This TCR beta chain was obtained from a study of blood T cell repertoires in COVID-19. Study information: PBMCs, B-cell-depleted T cells, or T cells provided the cDNA or gDNA that made up the material.

Authors' methods: Using reference gene primer amplification, nucleated cell counts were estimated. The method was immunoSEQ multiplex PCR; TCRdb's version includes in-frame clones alone and lacks a portion of them. V, J and clone size reflect that table, while D and trimming were determined from the DNA. The sample has under 500,000 clones, 70% to 90% seen once; the top ten hold under 2%. All enrollees were roughly 18 to 89 years old and from 25 or so US areas. The study assigned cohorts using participant-reported clinical history. V shed 0 bases, J shed 10 bases, and the junction held 8 bases outside the gene matches. CDR3 size: 15 residues. Per germline, CDR1 LGHNA and CDR2 YNFKEQ. The count of this clone is one.

Source material: PBMCs or T cells enriched from blood (not recorded which). V gene TRBV4-2 combines with J gene TRBJ1-4; 7 bases align to TRBD1. The receptor was derived from a woman aged 18 to 35 with acute COVID-19. CDR3 residues: CASSQDRYQGGKLFF. The CDR3 nucleotides are TGTGCCAGCAGCCAAGATCGGTACCAGGGGGGAAAACTGTTTTTT.